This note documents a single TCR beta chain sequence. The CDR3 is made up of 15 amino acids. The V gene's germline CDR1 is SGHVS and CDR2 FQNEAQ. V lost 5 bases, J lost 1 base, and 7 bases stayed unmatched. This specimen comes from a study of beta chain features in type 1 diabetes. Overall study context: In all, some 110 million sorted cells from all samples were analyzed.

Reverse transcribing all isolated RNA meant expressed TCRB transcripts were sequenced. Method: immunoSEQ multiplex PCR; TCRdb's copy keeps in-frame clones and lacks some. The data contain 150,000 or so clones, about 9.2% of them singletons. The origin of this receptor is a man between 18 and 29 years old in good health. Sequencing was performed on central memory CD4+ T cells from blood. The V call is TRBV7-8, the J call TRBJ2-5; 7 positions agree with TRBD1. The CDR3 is CASSPRTGVQETQYF. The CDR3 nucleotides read TGTGCCAGCAGCCCAAGGACAGGCGTCCAAGAGACCCAGTACTTC. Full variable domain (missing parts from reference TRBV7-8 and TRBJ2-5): GAGVSQSPRYKVAKRGQDVALRCDPISGHVSLFWYQQALGQGPEFLTYFQNEAQLDKSGLPSDRFFAERPEGSVSTLKIQRTQQEDSAVYLCASSPRTGVQETQYFGPGTRLLVL.